A selection of T cell receptor beta chains follows, all from one sample in a study of siplizumab effects on memory and regulatory T cells. Clones were read by immunoSEQ multiplex PCR, and TCRdb kept only the in-frame ones, dropping some. This table holds under 100,000 clones, 87% found once. Input material: Tregs sorted from blood. Receptors were obtained from a human donor in good health. Each CDR3 is given with its conserved first and last residue. The D gene is left open where the match is weak. A clone size is listed for some rows: how often the clone was seen (once, few, many), or a class if it is expanded.

d_call clone_size j_call v_call cdr3_aa cdr3_nt
TRBD1 . TRBJ1-5 TRBV14 CASSHTKVIRGLGQPQHF TGTGCCAGCAGCCACACCAAGGTCATTAGGGGGCTGGGTCAGCCCCAGCATTTT
. once TRBJ1-2 TRBV7-9 CASSLVTRTNYGYTF TGTGCCAGCAGCTTAGTGACCAGAACTAACTATGGCTACACCTTC
. . TRBJ2-3 TRBV11-2 CASSLDPASTDTQYF TGTGCCAGCAGCTTAGATCCGGCCAGCACAGATACGCAGTATTTT
TRBD1 . TRBJ2-7 TRBV6-1 CASSDPGTAYEQYF TGTGCCAGCAGTGACCCCGGGACAGCCTACGAGCAGTACTTC
TRBD1 . TRBJ1-1 TRBV6-5 CASSSRGDRVAFF TGTGCCAGCAGTTCTCGAGGCGACAGGGTTGCTTTCTTT
. . TRBJ1-2 TRBV2 CASKDSYGYTF TGTGCCAGCAAAGACAGCTATGGCTACACCTTC
. . TRBJ2-1 TRBV9 CASSEGRKGYNEQFF TGTGCCAGCAGCGAGGGTCGGAAAGGGTACAATGAGCAGTTCTTC
. . TRBJ1-5 TRBV10-3 CAISESMAGPSNQPQHF TGTGCCATCAGTGAGTCGATGGCAGGGCCTAGCAATCAGCCCCAGCATTTT
. . TRBJ1-1 TRBV10-3 CAISVLGSFTGHAEAFF TGTGCCATCAGTGTTCTTGGGTCGTTCACGGGACATGCTGAAGCTTTCTTT
TRBD1 few TRBJ2-7 TRBV6-5 CASRPHRGAPNEQYF TGTGCCAGCAGACCCCACAGGGGCGCCCCCAACGAGCAGTACTTC
. . TRBJ1-1 TRBV6-1 CASSEGGSLGTEAFF TGTGCCAGCAGTGAAGGGGGGTCACTGGGGACTGAAGCTTTCTTT
TRBD1 . TRBJ1-3 TRBV7-6 CASSLRPGLGQVSSGNTIYF TGTGCCAGCAGCTTAAGGCCCGGGCTCGGACAGGTCAGCTCTGGAAACACCATATATTTT
TRBD1 . TRBJ2-5 TRBV10-3 CAISQGAASSVETQYF TGTGCCATCAGTCAGGGGGCGGCGAGTTCGGTAGAGACCCAGTACTTC
. . TRBJ1-3 TRBV28 CASSLQGSGNTIYF TGTGCCAGCAGTTTACAAGGCTCTGGAAACACCATATATTTT
. . TRBJ2-5 TRBV2 CASLRGGPQETQYF TGTGCCAGCCTCCGTGGGGGGCCTCAAGAGACCCAGTACTTC
TRBD1 . TRBJ2-1 TRBV5-1 CASSRDRSLNEQFF TGCGCCAGCAGCCGGGACAGGTCCCTCAATGAGCAGTTCTTC
TRBD2 . TRBJ2-1 TRBV5-4 CASISGFGGNEQFF TGTGCCAGTATCTCAGGCTTCGGGGGGAATGAGCAGTTCTTC
. . TRBJ2-7 TRBV5-6 CASSLEGGSEQYF TGTGCCAGCAGCTTGGAGGGGGGTTCCGAGCAGTACTTC
. . TRBJ1-5 TRBV19 CASSIVAGAFNQPQHF TGTGCCAGTAGTATAGTAGCAGGGGCTTTCAATCAGCCCCAGCATTTT
TRBD1 . TRBJ1-4 TRBV18 CASSPRTGGGGANEKLFF TGTGCCAGCTCACCACGGACAGGGGGCGGCGGTGCTAATGAAAAACTGTTTTTT
. . TRBJ1-3 TRBV5-1 CASSFGAPNSGNTIYF TGCGCCAGCAGCTTTGGGGCTCCTAACTCTGGAAACACCATATATTTT
. . TRBJ2-7 TRBV5-6 CASSLGSSYEQYF TGTGCCAGCAGCTTGGGCAGCTCCTACGAGCAGTACTTC
. . TRBJ1-5 TRBV2 CASSEGTSKQPQHF TGTGCCAGCAGCGAGGGGACATCAAAGCAGCCCCAGCATTTT
TRBD1 . TRBJ1-1 TRBV7-3 CASSSGGNTEAFF TGTGCCAGCAGCTCAGGGGGGAACACTGAAGCTTTCTTT
TRBD1 . TRBJ1-1 TRBV5-1 CASSLAGTGRTEAFF TGCGCCAGCAGCTTGGCTGGGACAGGTCGGACTGAAGCTTTCTTT
TRBD1 . TRBJ1-1 TRBV10-3 CAIKVQGDTEAFF TGTGCCATCAAAGTTCAGGGGGACACTGAAGCTTTCTTT
TRBD2 . TRBJ2-7 TRBV7-2 CASRQSGTGAYEQYF TGTGCCAGCAGACAAAGCGGGACGGGGGCCTACGAGCAGTACTTC
. . TRBJ2-3 TRBV19 CASSVGRGSTDTQYF TGTGCCAGTAGTGTAGGCCGGGGGAGCACAGATACGCAGTATTTT
. . TRBJ2-1 TRBV7-2 CASSNSTYNEQFF TGTGCCAGCAGTAACAGTACCTACAATGAGCAGTTCTTC
. . TRBJ1-2 TRBV14 CASSQFGGGGYTF TGTGCCAGCAGCCAATTTGGGGGCGGTGGCTACACCTTC
TRBD1 . TRBJ2-1 TRBV11-3 CASSHGDSANEQFF TGTGCCAGCAGCCACGGGGACAGCGCTAATGAGCAGTTCTTC
. few TRBJ1-1 TRBV6-1 CASSRGSGTYTEAFF TGTGCCAGCAGTCGAGGATCAGGGACCTACACTGAAGCTTTCTTT
. . TRBJ1-6 TRBV6-6 CASSNGVPLHF TGTGCCAGCAGTAACGGGGTACCCCTCCACTTT
. . TRBJ2-3 TRBV10-1 CASSATGSDTQYF TGCGCCAGCTCGGCTACAGGGTCAGATACGCAGTATTTT
TRBD1 . TRBJ1-1 TRBV6-1 CASSIGTAEAFF TGTGCCAGCAGTATCGGGACAGCTGAAGCTTTCTTT
. . TRBJ1-3 TRBV7-9 CASSFDLPRPDTIYF TGTGCCAGCAGCTTTGATCTCCCCCGACCCGACACCATATATTTT